This entry is about one T cell receptor beta chain. Germline values: CDR1 MNHEY, CDR2 SVGAGI. CDR3 length: 14 residues. Trimming stripped 8 bases from V and 2 bases from J, with 10 bases between. The sample belongs to a study of blood T cell repertoires in COVID-19. The wider study: Samples of COVID-19 (acute and convalescent) were obtained from the United States, Italy and Spain. Sources were T cells, B-cell-depleted T cells, or PBMCs; the material itself was cDNA or gDNA.

Original processing notes: Reference gene primers were amplified, and this amplification served to estimate nucleated cell counts. TCRdb keeps only in-frame clones here, not all; method: immunoSEQ multiplex PCR. The V and J calls and the clone size are those of that table, but D and trimming were determined from the DNA. In the table there are 72,000 or so clones, roughly 86% of which are singletons. The source of this sequence is a man in his 60s with acute or convalescent COVID-19. The rearrangement links TRBV6-5 to TRBJ2-6; D remains ambiguous. The sample consisted of peripheral blood. CDR3 region: CASSLLPGANVLTF. In DNA, the CDR3 is TGTGCCAGCTCACTCCTACCTGGGGCCAACGTCCTGACTTTC.